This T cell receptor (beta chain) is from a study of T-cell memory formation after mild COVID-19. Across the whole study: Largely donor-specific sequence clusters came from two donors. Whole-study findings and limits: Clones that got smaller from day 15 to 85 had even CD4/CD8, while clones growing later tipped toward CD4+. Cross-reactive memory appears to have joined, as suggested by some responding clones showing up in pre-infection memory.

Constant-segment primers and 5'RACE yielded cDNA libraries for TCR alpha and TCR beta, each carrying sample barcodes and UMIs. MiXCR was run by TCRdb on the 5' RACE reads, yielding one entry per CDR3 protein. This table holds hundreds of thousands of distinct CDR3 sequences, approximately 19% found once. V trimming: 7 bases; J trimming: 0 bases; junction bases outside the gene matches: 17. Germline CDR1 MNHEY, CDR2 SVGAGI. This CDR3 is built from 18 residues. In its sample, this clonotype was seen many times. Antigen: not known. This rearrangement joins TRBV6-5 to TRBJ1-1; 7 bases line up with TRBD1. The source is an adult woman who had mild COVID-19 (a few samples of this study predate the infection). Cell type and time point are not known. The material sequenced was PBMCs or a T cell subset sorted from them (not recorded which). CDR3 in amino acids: CASTPGGSWGQLNTEAFF. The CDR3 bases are TGTGCCAGCACTCCAGGGGGTTCGTGGGGACAACTGAACACTGAAGCTTTCTTT.